The TCR beta chain under discussion was sequenced for a study of blood T cell repertoires in COVID-19. Overall study context: From the United States, Italy and Spain came samples of acute and convalescent COVID-19. The cDNA or gDNA used as material had been derived from T cells, B-cell-depleted T cells, or PBMCs.

In the authors' methods: Estimation of nucleated cell counts relied on the amplification of reference gene primers. Clones were read by immunoSEQ multiplex PCR, and TCRdb kept only the in-frame ones, dropping some. V and J calls and clone size are as listed in that table; D and trimming were resolved from the DNA. In the table there are 100,000 to 110,000 clones, around four fifths of which are singletons. This CDR3 is built from 15 residues. The germline gives CDR1 SGHRS, CDR2 YFSETQ. With 4 bases clipped from V and 4 bases from J, the junction kept 7 bases outside the gene matches. This clonotype was sampled from a woman aged 65 to 85 with acute or convalescent COVID-19. The chain employs TRBV5-1 and TRBJ2-3; TRBD2 aligns across 9 bases. Material for sequencing was peripheral blood. The CDR3 sequence: CASSISGGVPDTQYF. The CDR3 region has the DNA TGCGCCAGCAGCATTAGCGGGGGAGTCCCAGATACGCAGTATTTT.